The clone carrying this TCR beta chain appeared many times. The CDR3 length is 14 residues. Germline-derived CDR1 and CDR2 are SGHRS and YFSETQ. V lost 4 bases and J 3 bases, leaving 13 bases between the germline ends. This sample was included in a study of metastatic and nonmetastatic thyroid tumors. No patient had received any treatment before thyroid surgery. TCRdb re-analyzed the PCR reads through MiXCR. The sample consists of over 15,000 clones, 23% of them appearing once. The TCR sequence derives from a female donor with papillary thyroid cancer or a benign thyroid nodule (not recorded which). Some clones in this sample may be carry-over from other donors' samples. The sequencing input was tumor tissue. The J gene is TRBJ1-1, the V gene TRBV5-1; the D gene is possibly TRBD1 (5 bases). DNA of the CDR3: TGCGCCAGCAGCGAGACAGCCCCGCACACTGAAGCTTTCTTT. Its translation is CASSETAPHTEAFF.